The 30 T cell receptor beta chains below all came from one sample that was sequenced in a study of blood T cell repertoires in COVID-19. Profiled with immunoSEQ multiplex PCR; TCRdb holds only in-frame clones, not every one. There are around 160,000 clones in the sample; roughly 86% occur only once, and around 15% lies in the top ten. The source material was peripheral blood. These receptors were obtained from a human donor with acute or convalescent COVID-19. The donor label of this sample is uncertain.

This clone was recorded only once. The chain carries TRBV11-2 and TRBJ1-5; D uncertain. V shed 5 bases and J shed 6 bases, with 11 bases lying between them. Per the germline V gene, CDR1 is SGHAT and CDR2 is FQNNGV. The CDR3 extends over 13 amino acids. CDR3 nucleotides: TGTGCCAGCAGCCCAACTAAGTCTCAGCCCCAGCATTTT. Encoded protein: CASSPTKSQPQHF.

The V gene is TRBV3-1 (or the pseudogene TRBV3-2), the J gene TRBJ1-1; 7 nucleotides line up with TRBD1. Germline trimming cut 2 bases from V and 5 bases from J; bases unmatched to any gene: 8. CDR1 is LGHDT, CDR2 YNNKEL, per germline (reference sequence). The CDR3 consists of 15 residues. The CDR3 is CASSQLSTGRTEAFF. The CDR3, as DNA: TGTGCCAGCAGCCAACTCTCGACAGGGAGGACTGAAGCTTTCTTT.

The chain couples TRBV4-2 to TRBJ1-5; no firm D call. The CDR3 is made up of 14 amino acids. V was cut by 2 bases and J by 2 bases, with 7 bases left in between. Germline assignment: CDR1 LGHNA and CDR2 YNFKEQ. The CDR3 region is CASSQIQGNQPQHF. The CDR3 DNA sequence: TGTGCCAGCAGCCAAATACAAGGCAATCAGCCCCAGCATTTT.

The chain couples TRBV19 to TRBJ1-5; 8 bases map to TRBD1. CDR1 is LNHDA and CDR2 is SQIVND in the germline V gene (reference sequence). There are 17 residues in the CDR3. V shed 5 bases and J 5 bases; nucleotides not matched to a gene: 14. This CDR3 reads CASSVGQGSVGDQPQHF. The CDR3 nucleotides read TGTGCCAGTAGTGTCGGACAGGGTAGTGTTGGTGATCAGCCCCAGCATTTT.

This clone has just one count. The V and J genes are TRBV10-1 and TRBJ2-6; 7 nucleotides line up with TRBD1. The V and J ends lost 5 bases and 0 bases, in that order; junction bases with no gene match: 13. Germline CDR1 is WNHNN and CDR2 is SYGVQD (reference sequence). The CDR3 is 19 residues long. CDR3 coding DNA: TGCGCCAGCAGTCCCTCCGGGACAGAAAGTTTCTCTGGGGCCAACGTCCTGACTTTC. It codes for CASSPSGTESFSGANVLTF.

This clone appeared once. The rearrangement uses TRBV7-2 and TRBJ2-3; no clear D. Germline lookup yields CDR1 SGHTA and CDR2 FQGNSA. The CDR3 is 12 residues long. V was pared by 6 bases and J by 2 bases, with 6 bases between. The CDR3 here is CASSTYTDTQYF. The CDR3 nucleotides are TGTGCCAGCAGTACTTACACAGATACGCAGTATTTT.

V and J are TRBV3-1 (or the pseudogene TRBV3-2) and TRBJ2-1, with TRBD2 identical over 8 bases. Germline CDR1 reads LGHDT; CDR2 reads YNNKEL (reference sequence). The CDR3 has 14 amino acids. The junction had 5 bases not matched to a gene; V was cut back by 2 bases and J by 8 bases. The CDR3 sequence: CASSQFSRGDEQFF. The CDR3 DNA reads as TGTGCCAGCAGCCAATTCTCGCGGGGGGATGAGCAGTTCTTC.

This rearrangement joins TRBV9 to TRBJ1-3; D is uncertain. The CDR3 spans 14 residues. CDR1 SGDLS and CDR2 YYNGEE come from the germline V gene. Trimming pared 4 bases from V and 4 bases from J, leaving 12 bases between. CDR3 nucleotides: TGTGCCAGCAGCCCCGGGGTAAGGGGAAACACCATATATTTT. Its translation is CASSPGVRGNTIYF.

The chain couples TRBV19 to TRBJ1-3, with a weak D call TRBD1 (6 bases). CDR3 length: 15 amino acids. Germline V lookup: CDR1 LNHDA, CDR2 SQIVND (reference sequence). Between the trimmed V and J ends, which lost 7 bases and 0 bases, there was a span of 13 bases. The CDR3 coding sequence is TGTGCCAGTATTCCGACAGGCTTCTCTGGAAACACCATATATTTT. Translation gives CASIPTGFSGNTIYF.

The gene calls are TRBV18 and TRBJ1-5; possibly TRBD1 for D (5 bases). Trimming pared 5 bases from V and 5 bases from J, leaving 10 bases between. Germline V gives CDR1 KGHSH, CDR2 LQKENI. The CDR3 runs 13 residues. For the CDR3, the DNA is TGTGCCAGCTCAGTGGGGGGTGATCAGCCCCAGCATTTT. Translating gives CASSVGGDQPQHF.

This clone appeared once. This chain links TRBV7-2 with TRBJ1-4; 8 positions match TRBD1. This CDR3 has 15 amino acids. Germline-derived CDR1 and CDR2 are SGHTA and FQGNSA. J lost 7 bases, V lost 5 bases, and 9 bases had no gene match. CDR3 coding DNA: TGTGCCAGCAGCCCCCGGACAGGGTGGGCTGAAAAACTGTTTTTT. Its translation: CASSPRTGWAEKLFF.

The chain has TRBV19 and TRBJ2-5; D perhaps matches TRBD2 (6 bases). The CDR3 length is 13 residues. V lost 3 bases, J lost 7 bases, and 12 bases lay in between. Germline V gives CDR1 LNHDA, CDR2 SQIVND (reference sequence). CDR3 bases: TGTGCCAGTAGTATTCGATCCGGGGGGACCCAGTACTTC. As protein: CASSIRSGGTQYF. The full variable domain, with the rest looked up from reference TRBV19 and TRBJ2-5, is DGGITQSPKYLFRKEGQNVTLSCEQNLNHDAMYWYRQDPGQGLRLIYYSQIVNDFQKGDIAEGYSVSREKKESFPLTVTSAQKNPTAFYLCASSIRSGGTQYFGPGTRLLVL.

The rearrangement joins TRBV7-3 to TRBJ1-1; D is uncertain. The CDR3 is made up of 15 amino acids. V lost 5 bases to trimming and J lost 5 bases, with 18 bases between them. Germline V gene lookup returns CDR1 SGHTA and CDR2 FQGTGA. This CDR3 is CASSPPGREWTEAFF. CDR3 nucleotide sequence: TGTGCCAGCAGCCCTCCGGGAAGGGAGTGGACTGAAGCTTTCTTT.

Points on this clone: A read error may produce the germline difference seen at one junction end. The chain recombines TRBV4-1 with TRBJ2-7; TRBD1 aligns across 7 bases. Germline V CDR1 and CDR2: MGHRA, YSYEKL. CDR3 length: 14 amino acids. The CDR3 nucleotides read TGCGCCAGCAGCCAAGATGGGGACAGCCGCCCTAGGATCTTC. This gives the protein CASSQDGDSRPRIF.

The genes are TRBV7-2 and TRBJ2-3; 7 positions agree with TRBD1. With V trimmed by 5 bases and J by 5 bases, 10 bases remained unmatched. In germline, CDR1 is SGHTA, CDR2 FQGNSA. The CDR3 has 15 residues. CDR3 DNA sequence: TGTGCCAGCAGCCAAACGGGACAGCCCGGAGATACGCAGTATTTT. It specifies CASSQTGQPGDTQYF.

This clone occurred once. The chain links TRBV30 to TRBJ1-6; D perhaps matches TRBD1 (5 bases). This CDR3 is 14 amino acids long. Germline V gene data show CDR1 as GTSNPN and CDR2 as SVGIG (reference sequence). Trimming took off 4 bases at V and 10 bases at J, with 17 bases between the two ends. The CDR3 spells CAWTSGENGSPLHF. In nucleotides, the CDR3 is TGTGCCTGGACCTCGGGGGAGAACGGGTCACCCCTCCACTTT.

The chain links TRBV2 to TRBJ2-3, with TRBD2 matching over 9 bases. The germline V gene has CDR1 SNHLY and CDR2 FYNNEI. V lost 9 bases to trimming and J lost 3 bases; unmatched junction nucleotides: 10. This CDR3 spans 15 amino acids. CDR3 protein: CARALAGSPTDTQYF. The CDR3 DNA follows: TGTGCCAGGGCCCTAGCGGGGAGCCCTACAGATACGCAGTATTTT.

The chain links TRBV12-3 or TRBV12-4 to TRBJ1-6; 7 bases map to TRBD1. The CDR3 contains 13 residues. The J segment lost 9 bases and the V segment lost 6 bases, leaving 5 bases of the junction unmatched. Here the CDR3 DNA reads TGTGCCAGCAGGCGGGACAGTACTTCACCCCTCCACTTT. As protein: CASRRDSTSPLHF.

This clone was recorded a few times. The rearrangement joins TRBV29-1 to TRBJ1-1; D not certain. Trimming took 6 bases from V and 0 from J, leaving 11 bases between them. From germline, CDR1 is SQVTM and CDR2 ANQGSEA. The CDR3 is made up of 13 amino acids. CDR3 protein: CSVSRDLNTEAFF. DNA of the CDR3: TGCAGCGTGTCCCGGGATTTGAACACTGAAGCTTTCTTT.

The gene calls are TRBV4-1 and TRBJ1-4; possibly TRBD1 for D (6 bases). Trimming removed 0 bases from V and 5 bases from J, with 16 bases in between. The CDR3 loop spans 17 amino acids. CDR1 is MGHRA, CDR2 YSYEKL, per germline. CDR3 DNA: TGCGCCAGCAGCCAAGAGATACCCGGGACAAGAAATGAAAAACTGTTTTTT. It is translated as CASSQEIPGTRNEKLFF.

This clone was observed once. Other DNA sequences of this sample code for an identical CDR3. The gene calls are TRBV18 and TRBJ2-7; 9 bases line up with TRBD1. Germline V lookup: CDR1 KGHSH, CDR2 LQKENI. V was clipped by 3 bases and J by 2 bases; unmatched bases: 5. CDR3 length: 15 residues. CDR3 loop: CASSPPGQGTYEQYF. DNA for the CDR3: TGTGCCAGCTCACCTCCGGGACAGGGTACCTACGAGCAGTACTTC.

The chain is built from TRBV7-2 and TRBJ2-3, with 7 nucleotides matching TRBD2. With V trimmed by 4 bases and J by 0 bases, 7 bases remained unmatched. Germline assignment: CDR1 SGHTA and CDR2 FQGNSA. The CDR3 is 16 residues long. DNA for the CDR3: TGTGCCAGCAGCTCATGGAGCGGGGCTAGCACAGATACGCAGTATTTT. It specifies CASSSWSGASTDTQYF.

V usage is TRBV6-5 and J usage is TRBJ1-4; the D gene is possibly TRBD1 (6 bases). In germline, CDR1 is MNHEY, CDR2 SVGAGI. Trimming pared 0 bases from V and 4 bases from J, leaving 6 bases between. This CDR3 contains 14 residues. CDR3 in DNA: TGTGCCAGCAGTTACTCCAGGGGTAATGAAAAACTGTTTTTT. Translated, it gives CASSYSRGNEKLFF.

V gene TRBV7-9 combines with J gene TRBJ1-4; possible D gene TRBD1, 5 bases. V lost 4 bases, J lost 11 bases, and 20 bases lay in between. CDR1 is SEHNR, CDR2 FQNEAQ, per germline (reference sequence). The CDR3 consists of 15 residues. The CDR3 loop reads CASSSTGGLSGKLFF. The CDR3, as DNA: TGTGCCAGCAGCTCCACTGGGGGACTCTCCGGGAAACTGTTTTTT.

The gene calls are TRBV20-1 and TRBJ2-7; no clear D gene. Looked up from germline, CDR1 is DFQATT and CDR2 is SNEGSKA (reference sequence). This CDR3 contains 11 residues. Trimming cost V 6 bases and J 3 bases, with 9 bases left between them. The CDR3: CSAPPRYEQYF. CDR3 coding DNA: TGCAGTGCCCCCCCCCGCTACGAGCAGTACTTC.

This clone appeared a single time. The chain joins TRBV19 to TRBJ2-3; perhaps TRBD2 as D (5 bases). Germline V gene data show CDR1 as LNHDA and CDR2 as SQIVND (reference sequence). This CDR3 region has 16 residues. Trimming removed 5 bases at V and 0 bases at J, with 15 bases between. The CDR3 DNA reads TGTGCCAGTAGTGCCGGACTCTCCCTTAGCACAGATACGCAGTATTTT. Protein sequence: CASSAGLSLSTDTQYF.

The chain employs TRBV5-1 and TRBJ1-2, with TRBD1 identical over 7 bases. The CDR3 contains 14 residues. The junction had 5 bases not matched to a gene; V was cut back by 0 bases and J by 6 bases. Germline values: CDR1 SGHRS, CDR2 YFSETQ. Here the CDR3 reads CASSLAGGRDGYTF. CDR3 coding DNA: TGCGCCAGCAGCTTGGCAGGGGGAAGAGATGGCTACACCTTC.

This clone appeared a few times. This sequence joins TRBV3-1 (or the pseudogene TRBV3-2) and TRBJ2-5; a weak D match, TRBD2 (5 bases). Deletions cut 3 bases from V and 3 bases from J, with 11 bases between. This CDR3 spans 14 amino acids. Germline V lookup: CDR1 LGHDT, CDR2 YNNKEL (reference sequence). The CDR3 loop reads CASSQGRGKETQYF. The CDR3 bases are TGTGCCAGCAGCCAGGGTAGAGGGAAAGAGACCCAGTACTTC.

V usage is TRBV4-3 and J usage is TRBJ1-2, with TRBD1 matching over 7 bases. Trimming at V came to 4 bases and at J to 5 bases, leaving 10 bases not matched to a gene. CDR1 and CDR2 (germline): LGHNA, YSLEER. The CDR3 spans 15 residues. CDR3 amino acids: CASSPQEGAGYGYTF. Written as DNA, the CDR3 is TGCGCCAGCAGCCCCCAAGAGGGGGCTGGGTATGGCTACACCTTC.

The chain carries TRBV5-6 and TRBJ2-1, with TRBD1 matching over 7 bases. The V gene's germline CDR1 is SGHDT and CDR2 YYEEEE. Trimming removed 4 bases from V and 7 bases from J; junction bases left unmatched: 8. The CDR3 has 14 residues. CDR3 nucleotides: TGTGCCAGCAGCCGAGGGACAGAGGTGAATGAGCAGTTCTTC. Residues: CASSRGTEVNEQFF.